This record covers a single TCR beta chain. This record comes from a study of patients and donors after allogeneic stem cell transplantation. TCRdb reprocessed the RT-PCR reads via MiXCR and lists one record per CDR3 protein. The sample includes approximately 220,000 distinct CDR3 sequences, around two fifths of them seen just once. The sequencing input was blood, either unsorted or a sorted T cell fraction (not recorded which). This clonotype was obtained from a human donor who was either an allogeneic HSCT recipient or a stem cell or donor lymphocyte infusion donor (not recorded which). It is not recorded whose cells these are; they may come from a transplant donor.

The CDR3 DNA is TGTGCCAGCAGCCCCCTGGGGACAGGGTATGGCTACACCTTC. As protein: CASSPLGTGYGYTF. The gene calls are TRBV7-9 and TRBJ1-2; TRBD1 aligns across 9 bases. This CDR3 is 14 amino acids long. J was trimmed by 5 bases and V by 5 bases; bases with no gene match: 6. CDR1 and CDR2 (germline): SEHNR, FQNEAQ (reference sequence).